This T cell receptor (beta chain) was observed in a study of PD-L1 blockade in urothelial cancer (dated by TCRdb to 2016 to 2017). Background on the whole study: Therapy was started at some point between 2012 and 2014 for all patients, and atezolizumab 1,200 mg was administered intravenously every 3 weeks. About 90% of the roughly 30 patients were males with bladder-origin urothelial cancer, and about 60% of the roughly 30 reported a prior smoking history. Patients had an ECOG performance status of 0 or 1 and had received between 0 and 3 prior chemotherapy regimens. Blood samples were analyzed at 3 weeks after treatment start (second dose) and at 6 weeks after treatment start. Blood samples yielded a median of roughly 150,000 T cells and around 83,000 unique TCRs, with median clonality roughly 0.082. The study, an exploratory multi-omic analysis, examined somatic, immune and clinical correlates of response to PD-L1 blockade with atezolizumab in urothelial cancer. Pretreatment tumor samples, along with matched peripheral blood collected serially before and after atezolizumab treatment, underwent TCR sequencing. Durable clinical benefit was defined as a progression-free survival longer than 6 months, and TCR features were additionally tested against progression-free survival and overall survival. In the same patients who had TCR sequencing, pretreatment tumors also underwent whole exome sequencing and RNA sequencing. Durable clinical benefit was achieved by nine patients but not by the remaining 20. Pretreatment blood TCR-seq was available for about 27 patients, at least one posttreatment blood collection was obtained for around 25 patients, and tumor TCR-seq was available for around 25 patients.

The sample's time point label, in plain terms: peripheral blood 6 weeks after treatment start. A cohort of approximately 30 patients with locally advanced or metastatic urothelial carcinoma, treated at Memorial Sloan Kettering on a trial protocol, was included. Peripheral blood mononuclear cells were collected pretreatment and during treatment, with between 1 and 8 total time points per patient. The Qiagen DNeasy Blood extraction kit was used to purify genomic DNA from total PBMCs and from tumor samples. PBMCs were collected pretreatment and during treatment and were isolated and stored as previously described. V and J lose 0 bases and 3 bases, and a span of 13 bases separates them. Measured from the cysteine to the phenylalanine, the CDR3 is 15 residues long. The DNA shown is the 45-base CDR3, in frame from base 1. Taken from the germline V gene (reference sequence), the CDR1 and CDR2 loops are SGHNT and YYREEE.

Synthetic TCR analog templates were spiked into each PCR to estimate absolute template abundance from read counts. TCRbeta CDR3 regions were amplified from genomic DNA with bias-controlled V and J gene primers using the immunoSEQ assay. Sequencing of rearranged TCRbeta segments was done at approximately 20X coverage. The source study handled its data this way. Clustering was used to correct sequencing errors, and CDR3s were annotated against IMGT to assign V, D and J genes. Only productive TCRbeta rearrangements were used in downstream analyses, excluding out-of-frame or stop-codon sequences. Clonality was computed as one minus Shannon entropy normalized by the log of the number of unique productive sequences. Clones differing between time points or between blood and tumor were identified by Fisher's exact test with Benjamini-Hochberg correction at adjusted p below 0.01. TCRdb re-hosts the immuneACCESS table, in-frame sequences only. Its copies lack some clones; in the studies checked, an unresolved V gene accounts for under half of them, and the cause for the rest is not known. That table supplies the V and J calls and clone size; D and trimming were determined from the DNA. The sample table lists 120,000 or so clones, 86% of them with a count of one. The ten largest clonotypes hold roughly 2.3% of the sample.

With respect to this clone: Its antigen has not been determined. Per-nucleotide qualities are absent, and no much larger clonotype sits a single base away.

The investigation overall reported the following: A pretreatment peripheral blood TCR clonality below the median was linked to improved progression-free and overall survival. Because the sample size was small (n = 29) and many of the analyses were exploratory, the results are meant to be hypothesis-generating. Greater expansion of tumor-associated TCR clones in peripheral blood 3 weeks after the start of treatment was observed in patients with durable benefit (n ≈ 22, p = 0.022).

This TCR was recovered from a man in his forties or fifties with urothelial cancer. Sample: PBMCs, taken around atezolizumab (anti-PD-L1) treatment. This chain joins TRBV5-4 to TRBJ2-7; matching of 6 bases hints at TRBD1 as the D gene. CDR3 region: CASSLGGHRDYEQYF. The base sequence is TGTGCCAGCAGCTTGGGGGGGCATCGAGACTACGAGCAGTACTTC.